The 17 T cell receptor beta chains given below trace back to one sample, sequenced in a study of CD8 T cells in ankylosing spondylitis. Study outcomes and limitations: Made up of several highly homologous variants, a TCR beta motif appeared characteristic of ankylosing spondylitis blood.

TCRdb processed the 5' RACE reads anew with MiXCR; each CDR3 protein has one entry. The table lists some 840,000 distinct CDR3 sequences, over 9.5% of them singletons. These TCRs' antigens remain unknown. The specimen was blood, either unsorted or a sorted T cell fraction (not recorded which). These receptors all stem from a male donor with ankylosing spondylitis.

This clonotype was detected only a few times. The rearrangement links TRBV10-3 to TRBJ2-7; possibly TRBD1 or TRBD2 for D (5 bases each). Germline V gene data show CDR1 as ENHRY and CDR2 as SYGVKD. The length of the CDR3 is 13 residues. Deletions cut 8 bases from V and 6 bases from J, with 17 bases between. CDR3 coding DNA: TGTGCCATCCGAAGGGGAGAGCAAGCCGAGCAGTACTTC. Translating it yields CAIRRGEQAEQYF.

This rearrangement joins TRBV10-3 to TRBJ2-3; 9 positions agree with TRBD2. Trimming cost V 5 bases and J 0 bases; bases outside gene matches: 0. The CDR3 sequence is 14 residues long. Looked up from germline, CDR1 is ENHRY and CDR2 is SYGVKD. CDR3: CAISTSGSTDTQYF. For the CDR3, the DNA is TGTGCCATCAGTACTAGCGGGAGCACAGATACGCAGTATTTT.

A few counts support this clonotype. The V and J genes are TRBV6-5 and TRBJ1-4; the D is unclear. Per germline, CDR1 MNHEY and CDR2 SVGAGI. CDR3 length: 14 amino acids. Trimming took 4 bases from V and 8 from J, leaving 14 bases between them. The CDR3 bases are TGTGCCAGCAGTTTTTCGTTCGGAGGAGAAAAACTGTTTTTT. Its translation: CASSFSFGGEKLFF.

This clonotype was seen only a few times. V and J are TRBV20-1 and TRBJ2-3, with 7 bases matching TRBD1. Unmatched junction bases numbered 8, after V lost 2 bases and J lost 3 bases. This CDR3 has 15 residues. CDR1 is DFQATT, CDR2 SNEGSKA, per germline (reference sequence). The CDR3 DNA sequence: TGCAGTGCTAGAAACGTAAAACAGGGGACAGATACGCAGTATTTT. It is translated as CSARNVKQGTDTQYF.

This clonotype was seen a handful of times. The chain recombines TRBV6-1 with TRBJ2-3, with D tentatively TRBD2 (6 bases). CDR1 and CDR2 from the germline V gene are MNHNS and SASEGT. The CDR3 sequence is 13 residues long. With 4 bases removed from V and 7 bases from J, the gap between germline ends came to 12 bases. This CDR3 is CASSVSGVNTQYF. The CDR3 DNA is TGTGCCAGCAGTGTCTCGGGGGTTAATACGCAGTATTTT.

The chain combines TRBV5-1 with TRBJ2-5, with a possible D match to TRBD1 (6 bases). Germline V CDR1 and CDR2: SGHRS, YFSETQ. The V and J ends lost 4 bases and 4 bases respectively, with 14 bases between them. This CDR3 is built from 14 residues. The DNA of the CDR3 is TGCGCCAGCAGCCCGCAGGGGTTTGGAGAGACCCAGTACTTC. Translated: CASSPQGFGETQYF.

This clonotype has more than one count but fewer than ten. The gene calls are TRBV11-2 and TRBJ2-4; D may be TRBD1 or TRBD2 (6 bases each). CDR1 and CDR2 from the germline V gene are SGHAT and FQNNGV. V lost 5 bases to trimming and J lost 0 bases, with 23 bases between them. The CDR3 is made up of 19 amino acids. The CDR3 DNA sequence: TGTGCCAGCAGCGCCCCAGAGGGGGGAAAGCTTTTAGCCAAAAACATTCAGTACTTC. Its protein is CASSAPEGGKLLAKNIQYF.

This chain links TRBV20-1 with TRBJ2-1; 8 bases agree with TRBD2. V dropped 2 bases and J dropped 5; count of bases not matched to a gene: 5. Germline V gene lookup returns CDR1 DFQATT and CDR2 SNEGSKA (reference sequence). This CDR3 contains 14 residues. In nucleotides, the CDR3 is TGCAGTGCTAGATCCGGGACTAGGAACAATGAGCAGTTCTTC. This gives the protein CSARSGTRNNEQFF.

The rearrangement links TRBV4-3 to TRBJ2-7, with D possibly being TRBD1 (6 bases). Germline V gene data show CDR1 as LGHNA and CDR2 as YSLEER. The CDR3 consists of 14 residues. The germline V and J ends were trimmed by 4 bases and 0 bases, with 10 bases remaining between them. The DNA of the CDR3 is TGCGCCAGCAGCCGCAGGGACAACTCCTACGAGCAGTACTTC. Translated: CASSRRDNSYEQYF.

This clonotype has just a few counts. The gene calls are TRBV6-5 and TRBJ1-2; TRBD1 is a possible D gene (5 bases). Germline V gene data show CDR1 as MNHEY and CDR2 as SVGAGI. The CDR3 sequence is 17 residues long. The V end was cut by 4 bases, the J end by 10 bases, with 28 bases between. The DNA for the CDR3 is TGTGCCAGCAGTTCCCTGACAGCAGCCCTGCGAGGGCGGTACTACACCTTC. Its translation is CASSSLTAALRGRYYTF.

The chain recombines TRBV20-1 with TRBJ1-3; D is uncertain. V was pared by 6 bases and J by 4 bases, with 7 bases between. Germline CDR1 is DFQATT and CDR2 is SNEGSKA (reference sequence). This CDR3 spans 11 amino acids. The CDR3, as DNA: TGCAGTGCCTGGACGGGAAACACCATATATTTT. It translates to CSAWTGNTIYF.

The V and J genes are TRBV6-2 or TRBV6-3 and TRBJ1-1, with D possibly being TRBD1 (5 bases). Trimming cost V 0 bases and J 4 bases, with 12 bases left between them. CDR1 and CDR2 from the germline V gene are MNHEY and SVGEGT. CDR3 length: 15 residues. The CDR3 spells CASSYSRGVGTEAFF. The CDR3 bases are TGTGCCAGCAGTTACTCCCGGGGCGTCGGCACTGAAGCTTTCTTT.

This clonotype was counted at least ten times. The rearrangement joins TRBV4-2 to TRBJ1-2; D is uncertain. V was trimmed by 1 base and J by 1 base, leaving 10 bases between them. Germline V gene data show CDR1 as LGHNA and CDR2 as YNFKEQ. The CDR3 runs 15 residues. As DNA, the CDR3 is TGTGCCAGCAGCCAAGTTGCAACGATTAACTATGGCTACACCTTC. Translation: CASSQVATINYGYTF.

The rearrangement joins TRBV4-3 to TRBJ2-7; 11 nucleotides agree with TRBD2. The V and J ends lost 4 bases and 6 bases, in that order; junction bases with no gene match: 8. The CDR3 spans 15 residues. CDR1 and CDR2 (germline): LGHNA, YSLEER. As DNA, the CDR3 is TGCGCCAGCAGCCCTACTAGCGGGAGAGCGGTCGAGCAGTACTTC. Amino acid sequence: CASSPTSGRAVEQYF.

The chain joins TRBV28 to TRBJ2-5; TRBD2 matches 10 bases. Germline V lookup: CDR1 MDHEN, CDR2 SYDVKM. The CDR3 sequence is 17 residues long. The junction had 10 bases not matched to a gene; V was cut back by 1 base and J by 5 bases. The CDR3 DNA follows: TGTGCCAGCAGTTTATCCCTACTAGCGGGGTACATCGAGACCCAGTACTTC. It yields the protein CASSLSLLAGYIETQYF.

The CDR3 reads CSAGRGNNQPQHF. The DNA for the CDR3 is TGCAGTGCCGGACGGGGAAACAATCAGCCCCAGCATTTT. The rearrangement joins TRBV20-1 to TRBJ1-5; the D is unclear. CDR3 length: 13 amino acids. Trimming stripped 6 bases from V and 3 bases from J, with 12 bases between. The germline V gene encodes CDR1 DFQATT and CDR2 SNEGSKA (reference sequence).

This clonotype was counted between two and nine times. The CDR3 spells CASSELGTGAGELFF. CDR3 in DNA: TGCGCCAGCAGCGAGCTAGGGACAGGGGCCGGGGAGCTGTTTTTT. The chain employs TRBV5-1 and TRBJ2-2; TRBD1 matches 10 bases. The CDR3 sequence is 15 residues long. Per the germline V gene, CDR1 is SGHRS and CDR2 is YFSETQ. After removal of 4 bases from V and 6 bases from J, the junction contained 6 bases not matched to a gene.